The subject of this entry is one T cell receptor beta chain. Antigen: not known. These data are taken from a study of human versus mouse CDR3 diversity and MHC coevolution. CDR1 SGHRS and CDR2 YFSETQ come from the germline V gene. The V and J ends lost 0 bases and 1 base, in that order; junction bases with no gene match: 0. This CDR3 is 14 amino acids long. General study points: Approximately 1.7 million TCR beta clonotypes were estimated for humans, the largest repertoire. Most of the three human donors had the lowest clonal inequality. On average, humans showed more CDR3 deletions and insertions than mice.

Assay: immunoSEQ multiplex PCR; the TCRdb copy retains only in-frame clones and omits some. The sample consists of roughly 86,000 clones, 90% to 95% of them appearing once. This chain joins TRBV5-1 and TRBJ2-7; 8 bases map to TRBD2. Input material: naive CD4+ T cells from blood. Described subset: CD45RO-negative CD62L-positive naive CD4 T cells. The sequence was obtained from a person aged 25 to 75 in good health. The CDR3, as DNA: TGCGCCAGCAGCTTGGAGCGGGGGTCCTACGAGCAGTACTTC. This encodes CASSLERGSYEQYF.